A selection of T cell receptor beta chains follows, all from one sample in a study of shared clonotypes between healthy human individuals. Method: immunoSEQ multiplex PCR; TCRdb's copy keeps in-frame clones and lacks some. The data contain some 2.1 million clones, roughly 93% of them singletons. Specimen: naive CD8+ T cells from PBMCs. These TCRs come from a man aged 18 to 29 in good health. Some clones in this sample may be carry-over from other donors' samples. Both conserved end residues are part of each CDR3. A clone size is listed for some rows: how often the clone was seen (once, few, many), or a class if it is expanded.

CDR3aa,abundance,v_gene
CASSPAGPRGYGYTF,.,TRBV5-1
CASSVVTGGTGELFF,.,TRBV9
CASSLSGTGFSVTGELFF,.,TRBV7-9
CASTPGAGGAEAFF,once,TRBV28
CASSLGGLPNEQFF,.,TRBV28
CASSARDNTYEQYF,.,TRBV7-9
CASSPHRLAASTDTQYF,.,TRBV27
CASSLKSVSEAFF,.,TRBV28
CASSLLRETNNEQFF,.,TRBV28
CASSLGMRWNIQYF,.,TRBV7-9
CATRTDREARGAHEQFF,.,TRBV15
CASSPSRGLVRPSYEQYF,.,TRBV28
CASSGSGPQGQETQYF,.,TRBV6-4